This T cell receptor beta chain appears in the sequencing data of a study of blood T cell repertoires in COVID-19. Study context: Sample material is recorded as cDNA or gDNA derived from T cells, B-cell-depleted T cells, or PBMCs.

Sequenced by immunoSEQ multiplex PCR; TCRdb stores in-frame clones only, minus some. The sample records 170,000 or so clones, approximately 90% being singletons. The V and J ends lost 6 bases and 4 bases, in that order; junction bases with no gene match: 5. The V gene's germline CDR1 is MNHEY and CDR2 SVGAGI. CDR3 size: 13 residues. Sequenced: peripheral blood. The TCR originated in a woman aged 18-35 years who had recovered from COVID-19. The chain is built from TRBV6-5 and TRBJ1-2, with 7 bases that match TRBD1. As DNA, the CDR3 is TGTGCCAGCAGGACCGGGACAGCCTATGGCTACACCTTC. Translated, it gives CASRTGTAYGYTF.